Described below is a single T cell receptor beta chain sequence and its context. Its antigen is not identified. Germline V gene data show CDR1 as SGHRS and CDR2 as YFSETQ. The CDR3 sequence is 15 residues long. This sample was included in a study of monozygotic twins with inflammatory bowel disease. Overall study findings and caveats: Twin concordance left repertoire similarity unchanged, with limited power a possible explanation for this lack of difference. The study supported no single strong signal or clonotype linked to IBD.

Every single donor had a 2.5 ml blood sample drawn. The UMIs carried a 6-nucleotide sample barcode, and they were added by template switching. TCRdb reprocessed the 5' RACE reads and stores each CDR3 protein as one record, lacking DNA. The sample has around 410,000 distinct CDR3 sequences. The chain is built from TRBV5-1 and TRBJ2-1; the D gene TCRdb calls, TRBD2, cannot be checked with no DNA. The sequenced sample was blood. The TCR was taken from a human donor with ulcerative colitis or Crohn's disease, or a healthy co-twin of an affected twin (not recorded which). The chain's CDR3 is CASSLAWDPPRRLFF.